This record covers a single T cell receptor beta chain. This sample was included in a study of cytomegalovirus exposure and HLA in healthy donors. About the research overall: A data release that came early held about 89 million unique TCRs from HLA-typed donors.

Primers for the PCR totalled 60 Vbeta and 13 Jbeta. TCRdb's copy holds only in-frame clones and misses some; the assay was immunoSEQ multiplex PCR. The table shows some 94,000 clones, with about 78% occurring only once. Germline V lookup: CDR1 SNHLY, CDR2 FYNNEI. CDR3 length: 16 amino acids. The V segment lost 6 bases and the J segment 1 base; nucleotides outside the gene matches: 8. The sequenced material came from PBMCs. V usage is TRBV2 and J usage is TRBJ1-5; 8 bases align to TRBD1. This sequence originates from a middle-aged man in good health and CMV-seronegative. The CDR3 loop is CASRRDRLGSNQPQHF. CDR3 DNA sequence: TGTGCCAGCAGGCGGGACAGGCTGGGAAGCAATCAGCCCCAGCATTTT.